These 8 T cell receptor beta chains originate from one sample sequenced in a study of blood T cell repertoires in COVID-19. Measured with immunoSEQ multiplex PCR; TCRdb has only the in-frame clones, and not every one. The table shows roughly 330,000 clones, with over 75% occurring only once. The material sequenced was PBMCs or T cells enriched from blood (not recorded which). Every receptor here comes from a woman between 18 and 29 years old who had recovered from COVID-19.

J is TRBJ1-5 and V is TRBV19; D remains ambiguous. Trimming pared 4 bases from V and 5 bases from J, leaving 18 bases between. The CDR3 is 16 residues long. The germline gives CDR1 LNHDA, CDR2 SQIVND (reference sequence). CDR3 loop: CASSTRGTIPDQPQHF. CDR3 DNA: TGTGCCAGTAGTACCAGAGGAACAATCCCCGATCAGCCCCAGCATTTT. Complete variable domain (other parts from reference TRBV19 and TRBJ1-5): DGGITQSPKYLFRKEGQNVTLSCEQNLNHDAMYWYRQDPGQGLRLIYYSQIVNDFQKGDIAEGYSVSREKKESFPLTVTSAQKNPTAFYLCASSTRGTIPDQPQHFGDGTRLSIL.

CDR3 amino acids: CASSRIYRGVTDTQYF. DNA of the CDR3: TGTGCCAGCAGCAGGATTTACAGGGGGGTAACAGATACGCAGTATTTT. The chain has TRBV5-4 and TRBJ2-3, with TRBD1 matching over 8 bases. Unmatched junction bases numbered 10, after V lost 4 bases and J lost 3 bases. This CDR3 region has 16 residues. Germline CDR1 and CDR2: SGHNT and YYREEE (reference sequence).

The rearrangement uses TRBV7-9 and TRBJ2-2; TRBD2 matches 10 bases. V lost 3 bases to trimming and J lost 5 bases; unmatched junction nucleotides: 3. This CDR3 comprises 15 residues. Germline CDR1 and CDR2: SEHNR and FQNEAQ (reference sequence). The CDR3 region is CASSLLAGGTGELFF. The CDR3 nucleotides read TGTGCCAGCAGCTTGTTAGCGGGAGGTACCGGGGAGCTGTTTTTT.

This chain joins TRBV7-9 and TRBJ1-2; D is unresolved. Germline lookup yields CDR1 SEHNR and CDR2 FQNEAQ (reference sequence). This CDR3 region has 12 residues. Trimming removed 2 bases at V and 6 bases at J, with 7 bases between. The CDR3 DNA reads as TGTGCCAGCAGCTTATCCGGGGATGGCTACACCTTC. Amino acids: CASSLSGDGYTF. The full variable domain, its missing parts supplied by reference TRBV7-9 and TRBJ1-2, is DTGVSQNPRHKITKRGQNVTFRCDPISEHNRLYWYRQTLGQGPEFLTYFQNEAQLEKSRLLSDRFSAERPKGSFSTLEIQRTEQGDSAMYLCASSLSGDGYTFGSGTRLTVV.

This sequence joins TRBV6-5 and TRBJ1-2; D unresolved. Germline assignment: CDR1 MNHEY and CDR2 SVGAGI. The ends were cut back, 7 bases at V and 4 bases at J, with 16 bases in the middle. This CDR3 is 14 amino acids long. CDR3 region: CASTTGIGGYGYTF. The CDR3 nucleotides read TGTGCCAGCACTACCGGAATAGGCGGCTATGGCTACACCTTC.

This clone appeared once. The chain joins TRBV5-4 to TRBJ2-6; D is undetermined. Trimming cost V 1 base and J 0 bases, with 5 bases left between them. The CDR3 runs to 15 residues. Germline lookup yields CDR1 SGHNT and CDR2 YYREEE (reference sequence). The CDR3 is CASSLPLSGANVLTF. In nucleotides, the CDR3 is TGTGCCAGCAGCTTGCCCCTCTCTGGGGCCAACGTCCTGACTTTC.

The genes are TRBV6-5 and TRBJ2-3, with D uncertain. The V end lost 10 bases, the J end lost 2 bases, and 16 bases lay between the germline ends. The CDR3 contains 14 residues. Germline V gene lookup returns CDR1 MNHEY and CDR2 SVGAGI. CDR3 sequence reads: CATPAQAITDTQYF. For the CDR3, the DNA is TGTGCCACTCCCGCCCAGGCCATCACAGATACGCAGTATTTT.

This clone came up a few times. V is TRBV15 and J is TRBJ2-4, with D maybe TRBD1 (5 bases). The ends were cut back, 1 base at V and 0 bases at J, with 10 bases in the middle. Germline-derived CDR1 and CDR2 are LNHNV and YYDKDF (reference sequence). The CDR3 is made up of 16 amino acids. The CDR3 DNA is TGTGCCACCAGCAGAGGACAGAACTTAGCCAAAAACATTCAGTACTTC. Amino acids: CATSRGQNLAKNIQYF.